The clone carrying this T cell receptor beta chain was found many times. From 15-18 subjects, over 190 million TCR-beta sequences were obtained in each sequencing run. Each CDR3 protein is one row after TCRdb ran MiXCR on the 5' RACE reads. The repertoire includes 45,000 to 60,000 distinct CDR3 sequences, about 13% of them detected once, and around 8.8% sits in the top ten. The CDR3 covers 14 residues. Germline assignment: CDR1 DFQATT and CDR2 SNEGSKA (reference sequence). With V trimmed by 4 bases and J by 0 bases, 5 bases remained unmatched. This record comes from a study of neurological immune-mediated disorders. Time point in this sample: longitudinal time-point 3.

The receptor comes from a male donor with HTLV-1-associated myelopathy (HAM/TSP). Input material: PBMCs. V and J are TRBV20-1 and TRBJ1-1; 7 bases align to TRBD1. CDR3 residues: CSAMWGQLNTEAFF. For the CDR3, the DNA is TGCAGTGCTATGTGGGGACAGTTGAACACTGAAGCTTTCTTT.